This T cell receptor beta chain was sequenced in a study of early T cells in non-severe SARS-CoV-2 infection. Study information: RNA in bulk from unsorted whole blood was sequenced, and chains were unpaired.

Attachment of unique molecular identifiers to individual cDNA molecules was performed. TCRdb reprocessed the 5' RACE reads with MiXCR, giving one entry per CDR3 protein. In the table there are 100,000 to 120,000 distinct CDR3 sequences, about 12% of which are singletons. The sample holds a few counts of this clonotype. Its antigen is undetermined. Trimming left V 4 bases short and J 6 bases short, with 11 bases between. The CDR3 contains 14 residues. Germline V gene sequence: CDR1 SGHRS, CDR2 YFSETQ. Notes on the study in general: Anti-spike CD8 responses were favored in VDJdb matching, and private and CD4 specificities were missed.

The sequence came from an adult who was a healthcare worker with PCR-confirmed SARS-CoV-2 infection or an uninfected control (not recorded which). J is TRBJ1-6 and V is TRBV5-1, with D perhaps matching TRBD1 (5 bases). What was sequenced was whole blood. CDR3 region: CASSQGLLNSPLHF. CDR3 in DNA: TGCGCCAGCAGCCAGGGACTGCTTAATTCACCCCTCCACTTT.